This TCR beta chain was sequenced for a study of blood T cell repertoires in COVID-19. On the study more broadly: Italy, Spain and the United States were the sources of the convalescent and acute COVID-19 samples. T cells, B-cell-depleted T cells, or PBMCs supplied cDNA or gDNA.

In the study's own analysis: From reference gene primer amplification, estimates of nucleated cell counts were derived. Profiling relied on immunoSEQ multiplex PCR, and the TCRdb table lists in-frame clones only, not all of them. V, J and clone size are taken as reported in that table, and D and trimming were inferred from the DNA itself. There are 140,000 to 150,000 clones in the sample; around 85% occur only once, and around 3.1% lies in the top ten. The CDR3 consists of 14 residues. The V and J ends lost 10 bases and 1 base, in that order; junction bases with no gene match: 9. Germline values: CDR1 MDHEN, CDR2 SYDVKM.

The chain combines TRBV28 with TRBJ1-1; 7 bases fit TRBD1. The TCR was taken from a woman aged 40 to 50 with active or convalescent COVID-19. Sample: peripheral blood. CDR3 bases: TGTGCCACCCGGGGACAGCCTGAGAACACTGAAGCTTTCTTT. This gives the protein CATRGQPENTEAFF. Looking up the rest from reference TRBV28 and TRBJ1-1 gives the full variable domain: DVKVTQSSRYLVKRTGEKVFLECVQDMDHENMFWYRQDPGLGLRLIYFSYDVKMKEKGDIPEGYSVSREKKERFSLILESASTNQTSMYLCATRGQPENTEAFFGQGTRLTVV.